These 32 T cell receptor beta chains originate from one sample sequenced in a study of T cell repertoires in cytomegalovirus infection. These receptors' targets are unknown. One entry per CDR3 protein, called by TCRdb with MiXCR from the reads. Among 830,000 or so distinct CDR3 sequences listed, around a third were seen once. This sample comprised cultured CD8+ T cells from PBMCs, obtained from culture after CMV antigen stimulation. Source of these receptors: a human donor in good health (CMV status not recorded). Some clones in this sample may be carry-over from other donors' samples.

This clonotype was detected a few times. The rearrangement joins TRBV3-1 to TRBJ2-3, with D unclear. The CDR3 length is 14 residues. CDR1 is LGHDT and CDR2 is YNNKEL in the germline V gene (reference sequence). Trimming cost V 0 bases and J 2 bases, with 6 bases left between them. CDR3 coding DNA: TGTGCCAGCAGCCAAGATTGGCTCACAGATACGCAGTATTTT. This translates into CASSQDWLTDTQYF.

This chain connects TRBV27 to TRBJ1-2; D is unresolved. From germline, CDR1 is MNHEY and CDR2 SMNVEV (reference sequence). V gave up 2 bases and J gave up 2 bases, with 12 bases separating them. The CDR3 totals 15 residues. CDR3 amino acids: CASSLRKGSNYGYTF. Written as DNA, the CDR3 is TGTGCCAGCAGTTTAAGGAAGGGCTCCAACTATGGCTACACCTTC.

J is TRBJ1-1 and V is TRBV14; 7 nucleotides align to TRBD1. Germline lookup yields CDR1 SGHDN and CDR2 FVKESK. V dropped 4 bases and J dropped 5; count of bases not matched to a gene: 10. This CDR3 region has 15 residues. The chain's CDR3 is CASSPWTGSDTEAFF. The DNA for the CDR3 is TGTGCCAGCAGCCCCTGGACAGGTTCGGATACTGAAGCTTTCTTT.

The chain carries TRBV10-3 and TRBJ2-2; D is tentatively TRBD1 or TRBD2 (5 bases each). Trimming cost V 3 bases and J 0 bases, with 14 bases left between them. Germline CDR1 reads ENHRY; CDR2 reads SYGVKD. The CDR3 spans 17 residues. The CDR3 here is CAISDTGPFPNTGELFF. CDR3 nucleotides: TGTGCCATCAGTGATACGGGGCCCTTTCCGAACACCGGGGAGCTGTTTTTT.

This clonotype was seen at least ten times. The chain links TRBV7-9 to TRBJ1-2, with 8 bases matching TRBD1. Germline CDR1 and CDR2: SEHNR and FQNEAQ (reference sequence). V shed 5 bases, J shed 7 bases, and the junction held 6 bases outside the gene matches. The CDR3 is made up of 13 amino acids. The DNA for the CDR3 is TGTGCCAGCAGCCTGGACAGGGACAGTGGCTACACCTTC. It encodes CASSLDRDSGYTF.

This sequence joins TRBV6-8 and TRBJ2-6, with 7 bases identical to TRBD1. The CDR3 length is 18 residues. The V and J ends lost 8 bases and 0 bases, in that order; junction bases with no gene match: 13. CDR1 MNHGY and CDR2 SAAAGT come from the germline V gene. The CDR3 is CASAQNRGYFSGANVLTF. The CDR3 bases are TGTGCCAGCGCCCAGAACAGGGGATATTTCTCTGGGGCCAACGTCCTGACTTTC.

Only a few counts were recorded for this clonotype. The chain links TRBV5-1 to TRBJ1-2, with D hard to call. CDR3 length equals 15 residues. Germline V gene data show CDR1 as SGHRS and CDR2 as YFSETQ. Trimming took 3 bases from V and 0 from J, leaving 12 bases between them. The CDR3 nucleotides read TGCGCCAGCAGCTGGGGAGACACCACTAACTATGGCTACACCTTC. Its translation: CASSWGDTTNYGYTF.

This clonotype came up a few times. J is TRBJ1-1 and V is TRBV6-8, with D tentatively TRBD1 (5 bases). V shed 8 bases and J shed 5 bases, with 18 bases lying between them. Germline assignment: CDR1 MNHGY and CDR2 SAAAGT. This CDR3 has 14 residues. The CDR3 is CASRTGTQGTEAFF. In nucleotides, the CDR3 is TGTGCCAGCCGGACCGGGACCCAGGGAACTGAAGCTTTCTTT.

The CDR3 sequence is CASSLSSGEYSGNTIYF. The CDR3 DNA reads as TGTGCCAGCAGTTTATCCTCGGGGGAGTATTCTGGAAACACCATATATTTT. The chain is built from TRBV27 and TRBJ1-3, with a tentative D call TRBD1 (5 bases). This CDR3 has 17 amino acids. Germline CDR1 MNHEY, CDR2 SMNVEV (reference sequence). V lost 0 bases and J lost 1, with 13 bases in between.

This clonotype was found many times. The DNA for the CDR3 is TGTGCCAGCAGCTTACGATTCGAAGGACCCTTAGATGAGCAGTTCTTC. It encodes CASSLRFEGPLDEQFF. The V gene is TRBV7-6, the J gene TRBJ2-1; no clear D. V shed 2 bases and J shed 8 bases, with 19 bases lying between them. CDR1 is SGHVS and CDR2 is FNYEAQ in the germline V gene. The CDR3 has 16 residues.

Here the CDR3 reads CAITPGGYTDTQYF. The CDR3 DNA reads as TGTGCCATCACTCCGGGGGGATACACAGATACGCAGTATTTT. This chain uses TRBV28 with TRBJ2-3, with TRBD2 matching over 7 bases. The germline CDR1 and CDR2 sequences are MDHEN and SYDVKM. Trimming cost V 10 bases and J 2 bases; bases outside gene matches: 9. CDR3 length: 14 amino acids.

The chain couples TRBV6-9 to TRBJ2-7; possibly TRBD1 for D (5 bases). Trimming left V 7 bases short and J 3 bases short, with 16 bases between. CDR1 and CDR2 (germline): MNHGY, SVAAGI. The CDR3 covers 14 residues. CDR3 amino acids: CASNVRGLNYEQYV. CDR3 in DNA: TGTGCCAGCAATGTAAGGGGCCTAAACTACGAGCAGTACGTC.

The gene calls are TRBV6-5 and TRBJ2-1, with TRBD2 identical over 10 bases. The J segment lost 6 bases and the V segment lost 1 base, leaving 3 bases of the junction unmatched. The CDR3 extends over 15 amino acids. Per germline, CDR1 MNHEY and CDR2 SVGAGI. In nucleotides, the CDR3 is TGTGCCAGCAGTTACTTAGCGGGGGGATCCAATGAGCAGTTCTTC. It is translated as CASSYLAGGSNEQFF.

The chain joins TRBV2 to TRBJ2-1, with 8 bases matching TRBD2. Germline values: CDR1 SNHLY, CDR2 FYNNEI. The CDR3 contains 11 residues. V gave up 10 bases and J gave up 14 bases; unmatched junction bases: 10. CDR3 residues: CATYLTSEEFF. In DNA, the CDR3 is TGTGCCACCTATTTGACTAGCGAAGAGTTCTTC.

The chain combines TRBV19 with TRBJ2-3; no reliable D call. CDR1 and CDR2 (germline): LNHDA, SQIVND (reference sequence). The CDR3 length is 15 residues. With 3 bases removed from V and 1 base from J, the gap between germline ends came to 11 bases. As DNA, the CDR3 is TGTGCCAGTAGTATGGTGGCCCGGGGCACAGATACGCAGTATTTT. Its protein product is CASSMVARGTDTQYF. The full variable domain, its missing parts supplied by reference TRBV19 and TRBJ2-3, is DGGITQSPKYLFRKEGQNVTLSCEQNLNHDAMYWYRQDPGQGLRLIYYSQIVNDFQKGDIAEGYSVSREKKESFPLTVTSAQKNPTAFYLCASSMVARGTDTQYFGPGTRLTVL.

The rearrangement links TRBV6-1 to TRBJ1-5, with a possible D match to TRBD1 (5 bases). The CDR3 contains 14 residues. The ends were cut back, 5 bases at V and 7 bases at J, with 15 bases in the middle. Germline loops: CDR1 MNHNS, CDR2 SASEGT. CDR3 sequence reads: CASSYKFSGQPQHF. DNA for the CDR3: TGTGCCAGCAGTTATAAATTCTCAGGGCAGCCCCAGCATTTT.

The sample holds a few counts of this clonotype. The CDR3 DNA reads as TGTGCCAGCAGTGACGGACTAGCGGGGTCCTACAATGAGCAGTTCTTC. Translating it yields CASSDGLAGSYNEQFF. V usage is TRBV6-1 and J usage is TRBJ2-1; 12 nucleotides align to TRBD2. Germline-derived CDR1 and CDR2 are MNHNS and SASEGT. V dropped 3 bases and J dropped 1; count of bases not matched to a gene: 1. The CDR3 spans 16 residues.

The chain uses TRBV29-1 and TRBJ2-3; tentatively, D is TRBD1 (6 bases). CDR1 is SQVTM and CDR2 is ANQGSEA in the germline V gene. The CDR3 extends over 12 amino acids. V lost 6 bases and J lost 5, with 12 bases in between. CDR3 DNA: TGCAGCGTCCCCACAGGGATAGATACGCAGTATTTT. Protein sequence: CSVPTGIDTQYF.

V gene TRBV18 combines with J gene TRBJ2-1; D assignment may be TRBD1 or TRBD2 (5 bases each). Per germline, CDR1 KGHSH and CDR2 LQKENI. Trimming left V 5 bases short and J 9 bases short, with 8 bases between. The CDR3 covers 11 residues. In DNA form, the CDR3 reads TGTGCCAGCTCAGGGGACGGTGAGCAGTTCTTC. Translated, it gives CASSGDGEQFF. Supplemented by reference TRBV18 and TRBJ2-1, the full variable domain reads NAGVMQNPRHLVRRRGQEARLRCSPMKGHSHVYWYRQLPEEGLKFMVYLQKENIIDESGMPKERFSAEFPKEGPSILRIQQVVRGDSAAYFCASSGDGEQFFGPGTRLTVL.

Points on this clonotype: Possible read error: a much larger clone is one base away. The rearrangement uses TRBV7-8 and TRBJ1-5; D possibly corresponds to TRBD2 (5 bases). The tail of the sequence fits TRBJ2-3 better, so the J call may be wrong. This CDR3 contains 14 residues. CDR1 and CDR2 from the germline V gene are SGHVS and FQNEAQ. The CDR3 sequence: CASSAGGRNQPQYF. The CDR3 DNA reads as TGTGCCAGCAGCGCAGGCGGGCGCAATCAGCCCCAGTATTTT.

This clonotype was observed at least ten times. The rearrangement uses TRBV7-9 and TRBJ2-2; TRBD2 aligns across 7 bases. CDR1 is SEHNR and CDR2 is FQNEAQ in the germline V gene (reference sequence). The ends lost 6 bases at V and 0 bases at J; junction bases unmatched: 13. The CDR3 loop spans 18 amino acids. CDR3 DNA sequence: TGTGCCAGCAGGTCGGGAGGATCGTTGGCAGCGAACACCGGGGAGCTGTTTTTT. This translates into CASRSGGSLAANTGELFF. Full variable domain (remainder filled in from reference TRBV7-9 and TRBJ2-2): DTGVSQNPRHKITKRGQNVTFRCDPISEHNRLYWYRQTLGQGPEFLTYFQNEAQLEKSRLLSDRFSAERPKGSFSTLEIQRTEQGDSAMYLCASRSGGSLAANTGELFFGEGSRLTVL.

The rearrangement uses TRBV28 and TRBJ2-7; D gene ambiguous. Germline CDR1 MDHEN, CDR2 SYDVKM. CDR3 length: 13 amino acids. The V end was cut by 2 bases, the J end by 2 bases, with 7 bases between. CDR3 nucleotides: TGTGCCAGCAGTTTACTCGGTACCTACGAGCAGTACGTC. This gives the protein CASSLLGTYEQYV.

This clonotype appeared many times. This sequence joins TRBV7-6 and TRBJ1-1; D is unresolved. Trimming removed 5 bases from V and 6 bases from J, with 16 bases in between. Germline CDR1 SGHVS, CDR2 FNYEAQ. This CDR3 is built from 14 residues. In DNA, the CDR3 is TGTGCCAGCAGCCCGGAGTGGGGTAGCGCTGAAGCTTTCTTT. As protein: CASSPEWGSAEAFF.

This clonotype was detected once. This CDR3 reads CASSLNTEYNEKLFF. The CDR3 coding sequence is TGTGCCAGCTCACTAAACACAGAATATAATGAAAAACTGTTTTTT. This chain links TRBV18 with TRBJ1-4; D gene unclear. The CDR3 loop spans 15 amino acids. Trimming removed 4 bases at V and 4 bases at J, with 13 bases between. Germline lookup yields CDR1 KGHSH and CDR2 LQKENI.

This clonotype was observed a few times. For the CDR3, the DNA is TGTGCCACCCTCGTGGCGTACAATGAGCAGTTCTTC. Translating gives CATLVAYNEQFF. The V call is TRBV19, the J call TRBJ2-1; unclear D gene. CDR3 length: 12 amino acids. The germline gives CDR1 LNHDA, CDR2 SQIVND (reference sequence). V lost 10 bases to trimming and J lost 4 bases, with 11 bases between them.

The J gene is TRBJ2-5, the V gene TRBV7-6; 9 nucleotides match TRBD2. CDR1 is SGHVS, CDR2 FNYEAQ, per germline. Trimming took 3 bases from V and 5 from J; bases not matched to a gene: 10. This CDR3 comprises 16 residues. For the CDR3, the DNA is TGTGCCAGCAGCTTTTTAGAGGCTAGCGGGGAGGAGACCCAGTACTTC. Protein product: CASSFLEASGEETQYF.

Only a few counts were recorded for this clonotype. V usage is TRBV19 and J usage is TRBJ1-5; D gene uncertain. The CDR3 contains 14 residues. V lost 9 bases, J lost 4 bases, and 16 bases lay in between. The germline CDR1 and CDR2 sequences are LNHDA and SQIVND (reference sequence). CDR3 amino acids: CARIPAGGNQPQHF. As DNA, the CDR3 is TGTGCCAGAATTCCCGCAGGTGGGAATCAGCCCCAGCATTTT.

The table lists this clonotype with a few counts. The V gene is TRBV27, the J gene TRBJ1-5; D may be TRBD1 (6 bases). There are 14 residues in the CDR3. Deletions cut 8 bases from V and 0 bases from J, with 11 bases between. CDR1 is MNHEY, CDR2 SMNVEV, per germline (reference sequence). The CDR3, as DNA: TGTGCCAGCGGAGGGGGATATAGCAATCAGCCCCAGCATTTT. This gives the protein CASGGGYSNQPQHF.

The gene calls are TRBV20-1 and TRBJ1-2; weak D call: TRBD1 (5 bases). Germline V lookup: CDR1 DFQATT, CDR2 SNEGSKA (reference sequence). V was shortened by 4 bases and J by 3 bases, with 12 bases between the two germline ends. The CDR3 has 13 residues. CDR3 in amino acids: CSANFQGDYGYTF. CDR3 DNA sequence: TGCAGTGCTAATTTCCAGGGTGACTATGGCTACACCTTC.

About this clonotype: An end of the junction differs from the germline gene, which may be a read error. The chain links TRBV7-8 to TRBJ2-7; perhaps D is TRBD1 or TRBD2 (6 bases each). The CDR3 runs 14 residues. Germline CDR1 and CDR2: SGHVS and FQNEAQ. CDR3 in amino acids: CASSFSGGGYAQYF. Written as DNA, the CDR3 is TGTGCCAGCAGCTTTTCCGGGGGCGGCTACGCGCAGTACTTC.

The V gene is TRBV4-2, the J gene TRBJ2-3, with TRBD2 identical over 9 bases. With V trimmed by 6 bases and J by 2 bases, 12 bases remained unmatched. The length of the CDR3 is 17 residues. Looked up from germline, CDR1 is LGHNA and CDR2 is YNFKEQ. CDR3 DNA sequence: TGTGCCAGCAGGTTACTGGATAGCGGGGGCAACACAGATACGCAGTATTTT. It codes for CASRLLDSGGNTDTQYF.

This clonotype has more than one count but fewer than ten. The chain joins TRBV27 to TRBJ1-6; D is perhaps TRBD1 (5 bases). The CDR3 has 13 amino acids. Trimming left V 7 bases short and J 8 bases short, with 12 bases between. Looked up from germline, CDR1 is MNHEY and CDR2 is SMNVEV (reference sequence). CDR3 region: CASTLSGDSPLHF. The CDR3, as DNA: TGTGCCAGCACCCTTTCGGGGGATTCACCCCTCCACTTT.